This entry lists 18 T cell receptor beta chains sequenced from one sample in a study of T-cell memory formation after mild COVID-19. Via MiXCR, TCRdb re-called the 5' RACE reads, giving one row per CDR3 protein. The data show fewer than 50,000 distinct CDR3 sequences, around 6.6% seen once. The sample taken for sequencing was PBMCs or a T cell subset sorted from them (not recorded which). The receptors stem from an adult who had mild COVID-19 (a few samples of this study predate the infection). Cell type and time point are not known.

This clonotype appeared many times. V usage is TRBV20-1 and J usage is TRBJ2-7, with D possibly matching TRBD1 (6 bases). Trimming took 2 bases from V and 2 from J, leaving 13 bases between them. The CDR3 loop spans 14 amino acids. Germline CDR1 reads DFQATT; CDR2 reads SNEGSKA (reference sequence). CDR3 DNA sequence: TGCAGTGCTAGACAGTCAGGGGCTACCTACGAGCAGTACTTC. This codes for CSARQSGATYEQYF.

Ten or more counts support this clonotype. The rearrangement joins TRBV5-1 to TRBJ2-1; D gene ambiguous. Trimming removed 1 base from V and 8 bases from J, with 10 bases in between. Germline values: CDR1 SGHRS, CDR2 YFSETQ. The CDR3 has 13 residues. CDR3 nucleotides: TGCGCCAGCAGCTTGCTACTGGGCCATGAGCAGTTCTTC. It is translated as CASSLLLGHEQFF.

The chain joins TRBV20-1 to TRBJ2-3; the D gene is possibly TRBD2 (6 bases). V lost 0 bases and J 5 bases, leaving 18 bases between the germline ends. The CDR3 is 16 amino acids. The germline V gene encodes CDR1 DFQATT and CDR2 SNEGSKA (reference sequence). The CDR3 DNA reads TGCAGTGCTAGAGAGGAAAGCCGGGACTCCAAAGATACGCAGTATTTT. Encoded protein: CSAREESRDSKDTQYF.

This clonotype has a count of ten or more. The V and J genes are TRBV25-1 and TRBJ1-1; TRBD1 might be the D (5 bases). This CDR3 spans 13 amino acids. The germline gives CDR1 MGHDK, CDR2 SYGVNS. The V end was cut by 5 bases, the J end by 8 bases, with 15 bases between. The CDR3 loop reads CASSSPPGQEAFF. In nucleotides, the CDR3 is TGTGCCAGCAGTTCCCCCCCGGGGCAGGAAGCTTTCTTT.

This clonotype was detected many times. This rearrangement joins TRBV11-3 to TRBJ2-1; no clear D gene. This CDR3 contains 11 residues. V lost 3 bases, J lost 9 bases, and 6 bases lay in between. The V gene's germline CDR1 is SGHNT and CDR2 YENEEA. CDR3 sequence (DNA): TGTGCCAGCAGCTTTTTAGCTGAGCAGTTCTTC. It yields the protein CASSFLAEQFF. Combining the CDR3 with reference TRBV11-3 and TRBJ2-1 gives the whole variable domain EAGVVQSPRYKIIEKKQPVAFWCNPISGHNTLYWYLQNLGQGPELLIRYENEEAVDDSQLPKDRFSAERLKGVDSTLKIQPAELGDSAVYLCASSFLAEQFFGPGTRLTVL.

This clonotype was observed many times. J is TRBJ2-7 and V is TRBV6-6, with D possibly TRBD1 on 6 matching bases. The germline V gene encodes CDR1 MNHNY and CDR2 SVGAGI (reference sequence). Trimming removed 4 bases from V and 3 bases from J, with 10 bases in between. The CDR3 is made up of 13 amino acids. For the CDR3, the DNA is TGTGCCAGCAGTTCTTGGGACAACTACGAGCAGTACTTC. Translating gives CASSSWDNYEQYF.

At least ten counts were recorded for this clonotype. V is TRBV7-8 and J is TRBJ1-5, with D tentatively TRBD1 (6 bases). The V gene's germline CDR1 is SGHVS and CDR2 FQNEAQ. V lost 5 bases to trimming and J lost 1 base, with 21 bases between them. This CDR3 has 18 amino acids. The CDR3 protein is CASSPGLVRGKSNQPQHF. CDR3 DNA sequence: TGTGCCAGCAGCCCAGGTCTTGTCAGGGGAAAGAGCAATCAGCCCCAGCATTTT.

This clonotype was seen repeatedly, ten times or more. The J gene is TRBJ2-3, the V gene TRBV12-3 or TRBV12-4, with D possibly matching TRBD2 (5 bases). The ends were cut back, 1 base at V and 6 bases at J, with 5 bases in the middle. The CDR3 totals 12 residues. The CDR3 here is CASSLGGDTQYF. The CDR3 DNA is TGTGCCAGCAGTTTAGGAGGGGATACGCAGTATTTT.

This clonotype was seen ten or more times. V gene TRBV12-3 or TRBV12-4 combines with J gene TRBJ1-1; D is ambiguous. Trimming removed 2 bases at V and 3 bases at J, with 7 bases between. The CDR3 is made up of 13 amino acids. The DNA for the CDR3 is TGTGCCAGCAGTTTACCTCAGTACACTGAAGCTTTCTTT. Amino acids: CASSLPQYTEAFF.

Points on this clonotype: Given a much more abundant clone one base away, this may be a read error. This chain connects TRBV5-1 to TRBJ2-7; D is perhaps TRBD1 (6 bases). The CDR3 contains 14 residues. The germline V gene has CDR1 SGHRS and CDR2 YFSETQ. V lost 4 bases to trimming and J lost 12 bases, with 23 bases between them. This chain's CDR3 is CASSSTVTQGIGYF. DNA for the CDR3: TGCGCCAGCAGCAGTACCGTGACTCAGGGGATAGGGTACTTC.

This clonotype was seen ten or more times. The genes are TRBV12-3 or TRBV12-4 and TRBJ1-5, with D perhaps matching TRBD1 (5 bases). Trimming removed 5 bases from V and 4 bases from J, with 9 bases in between. The CDR3 is 13 residues long. CDR3: CASSPAGNQPQHF. CDR3 in DNA: TGTGCCAGCAGTCCAGCAGGGAATCAGCCCCAGCATTTT.

In this sample, this clonotype turned up many times. CDR3 DNA sequence: TGTGCCAGCAGCCAAGACCCACTGCACCTAGCGGGAGGCTACAAAAACATTCAGTACTTC. Protein: CASSQDPLHLAGGYKNIQYF. This chain uses TRBV4-2 with TRBJ2-4; 11 bases are a match to TRBD2. The CDR3 is 20 amino acids. J was trimmed by 3 bases and V by 0 bases; bases with no gene match: 13. Germline values: CDR1 LGHNA, CDR2 YNFKEQ.

The rearrangement links TRBV6-5 to TRBJ1-4; D remains unclear. Germline loops: CDR1 MNHEY, CDR2 SVGAGI. Trimming cost V 3 bases and J 8 bases, with 13 bases left between them. The CDR3 is made up of 14 amino acids. CDR3 sequence reads: CASSYTASLEKLFF. The CDR3 DNA is TGTGCCAGCAGTTATACAGCGTCGCTCGAAAAACTGTTTTTT.

This clonotype was counted only a few times. V gene TRBV3-1 combines with J gene TRBJ2-5; D is possibly TRBD1 or TRBD2 (5 bases each). The V end lost 4 bases, the J end lost 4 bases, and 13 bases lay between the germline ends. Germline lookup yields CDR1 LGHDT and CDR2 YNNKEL (reference sequence). The CDR3 totals 14 residues. The CDR3 nucleotides read TGTGCCAGCAGCCCCCAATCGAGGGGAGAGACCCAGTACTTC. Translation gives CASSPQSRGETQYF.

This clonotype was seen a handful of times. The rearrangement uses TRBV11-1 and TRBJ2-5; weak D call: TRBD2 (6 bases). Per the germline V gene, CDR1 is SGHAT and CDR2 is FQDESV (reference sequence). The CDR3 sequence is 14 residues long. Trimming pared 5 bases from V and 4 bases from J, leaving 14 bases between. CDR3 amino acids: CASSRRWGGETQYF. The CDR3 DNA reads TGTGCCAGCAGCCGACGATGGGGAGGAGAGACCCAGTACTTC.

This clonotype was seen a few times. The V and J genes are TRBV5-1 and TRBJ2-3, with TRBD1 identical over 9 bases. The CDR3 runs 15 residues. V lost 3 bases and J lost 4; bases outside the gene matches: 6. Germline V gene lookup returns CDR1 SGHRS and CDR2 YFSETQ. DNA for the CDR3: TGCGCCAGCAGCTCGGACAGGGGTTTTCCAGATACGCAGTATTTT. As protein: CASSSDRGFPDTQYF.

The sample holds many counts of this clonotype. The chain joins TRBV20-1 to TRBJ2-4; 8 positions match TRBD1. Germline V gives CDR1 DFQATT, CDR2 SNEGSKA (reference sequence). The CDR3 covers 16 residues. After removal of 5 bases from V and 0 bases from J, the junction contained 9 bases not matched to a gene. This CDR3 reads CSAPPRQGIAKNIQYF. The CDR3 coding sequence is TGCAGTGCTCCGCCCCGACAGGGGATAGCCAAAAACATTCAGTACTTC.

This clonotype was counted only a few times. The CDR3 DNA reads as TGTGCCAGCAGCTCGGGACACGGAAACACCATATATTTT. Its protein is CASSSGHGNTIYF. The rearrangement uses TRBV7-2 and TRBJ1-3, with TRBD1 as a possible D gene (6 bases). CDR3 length: 13 amino acids. Germline-derived CDR1 and CDR2 are SGHTA and FQGNSA. V was shortened by 4 bases and J by 4 bases, with 8 bases between the two germline ends.